Sequencing of this T cell receptor (beta chain) was carried out in a study of tumor-infiltrating lymphocytes in primary liver carcinoma. CDR1 is MDHEN, CDR2 SYDVKM, per germline. This CDR3 is built from 14 residues. TCR beta cDNA came from about 450 ng total RNA, primed with a constant-region primer. Libraries covering TCR beta were generated through three nested multiplex PCR rounds (using a slightly modified ARM-PCR). TRBV1-TRBV30 forward primers paired with a C-beta reverse primer drove the first two PCR rounds, roughly 10 cycles each. From the multiplex PCR reads, TCRdb called clonotypes with MiXCR, one entry per CDR3 protein. The sample has some 130,000 distinct CDR3 sequences, less than 75% seen once; the top ten hold 8.1%. This clonotype was seen only once. Sequence at one end of the junction differs from germline and may be a read error. The roughly 18-34 mg bulk tissue piece was not sorted before simultaneous RNA and DNA extraction.

The rearrangement uses TRBV28 and TRBJ2-3; 13 bases agree with TRBD2. The sequencing sample was made of tumor-adjacent normal liver tissue. The receptor's source is a woman aged 55-75 years with primary liver carcinoma and hepatitis B virus infection. As DNA, the CDR3 is TGTGCCAGCAGTTCCGGACTAGCGGGAGCTACGCACCATTTT. Encoded protein: CASSSGLAGATHHF.